The clone carrying this T cell receptor (beta chain) came up many times. Its matching antigen is unknown. The sample is drawn from a study of T-cell reconstitution after alpha-beta-depleted transplantation in children. The length of the CDR3 is 15 residues. Trimming removed 3 bases at V and 10 bases at J, with 18 bases between. Germline assignment: CDR1 WNHNN and CDR2 SYGVQD (reference sequence). This sample's TCRbeta library carried unique molecular identifier barcodes. Via MiXCR, TCRdb re-called the PCR reads, giving one row per CDR3 protein. The sample lists about 150,000 distinct CDR3 sequences, roughly 11% occurring once. Findings and limits, study-wide: Expanded graft clones numbering several hundred reportedly gave rise to alpha-beta T cells about two months after transplant. From newly produced T cells came most of the T-cell counts and diversity one year after transplant.

The specimen was PBMCs, collected before TCRalphabeta/CD19-depleted stem cell transplant. This chain links TRBV10-1 with TRBJ1-4; D gene unclear. This receptor was obtained from a boy younger than 10 with acute myeloid leukemia, due to receive a stem cell transplant. CDR3 amino acids: CASSEGESTPGKLFF. The CDR3 nucleotides read TGCGCCAGCAGTGAAGGAGAATCAACCCCTGGAAAACTGTTTTTT.